This T cell receptor beta chain was profiled in a study of shared clonotypes between healthy human individuals. TCRdb keeps only in-frame clones here, not all; method: immunoSEQ multiplex PCR. The table has some 2,500,000 clones, less than 95% seen once. Sequences were obtained from naive CD4+ T cells from PBMCs. Described subset: CD45RA+ positively selected. The receptor was isolated from a man between 18 and 29 years old in good health. Some clones in this sample may be carry-over from other donors' samples.

The CDR3 nucleotides are TGCGCCAGCAGCAGAACCGGGACCCCTGGTCGGGATGAGCAGTTCTTC. This gives the protein CASSRTGTPGRDEQFF. This sequence joins TRBV5-1 and TRBJ2-1; TRBD1 or TRBD2 may be the D gene (5 bases each). Trimming removed 4 bases from V and 8 bases from J, with 22 bases in between. The CDR3 is 16 residues long. The germline gives CDR1 SGHRS, CDR2 YFSETQ.